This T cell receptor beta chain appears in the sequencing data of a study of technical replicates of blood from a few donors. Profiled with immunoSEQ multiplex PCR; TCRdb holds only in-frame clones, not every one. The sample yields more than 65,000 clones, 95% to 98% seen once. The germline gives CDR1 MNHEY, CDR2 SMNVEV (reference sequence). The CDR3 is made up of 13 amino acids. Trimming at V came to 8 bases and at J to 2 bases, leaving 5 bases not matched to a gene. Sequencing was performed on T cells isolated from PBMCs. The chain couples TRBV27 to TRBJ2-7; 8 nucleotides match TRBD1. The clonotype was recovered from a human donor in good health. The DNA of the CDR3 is TGTGCCAGCCGACAGGGGTTAACCTACGAGCAGTACTTC. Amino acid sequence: CASRQGLTYEQYF.